The 32 T cell receptor beta chains below were found in one sample sequenced in a study of early stage breast cancer tumors. Assay: immunoSEQ multiplex PCR; the TCRdb copy retains only in-frame clones and omits some. The sample records around 50,000 clones, approximately 80% being singletons. The sequenced sample consisted of blood. All receptors come from a person aged 45-60 years with breast cancer.

The chain is built from TRBV9 and TRBJ1-2, with 8 bases fitting TRBD1. V shed 4 bases and J 4 bases; nucleotides not matched to a gene: 6. Germline CDR1 is SGDLS and CDR2 is YYNGEE. The CDR3 is 14 residues long. The CDR3: CASSPGQGTYGYTF. In DNA, the CDR3 is TGTGCCAGCAGCCCAGGACAGGGAACCTATGGCTACACCTTC.

J is TRBJ2-7 and V is TRBV6-1; D gene unclear. CDR3 size: 15 residues. Germline V CDR1 and CDR2: MNHNS, SASEGT. The V and J ends lost 7 bases and 0 bases respectively, with 16 bases between them. CDR3 in DNA: TGTGCCAGCATGTCTGCGGCGGTCACCTCCTACGAGCAGTACTTC. Translating gives CASMSAAVTSYEQYF.

This chain joins TRBV6-5 and TRBJ2-2, with 7 nucleotides matching TRBD2. The J segment lost 4 bases and the V segment lost 6 bases, leaving 5 bases of the junction unmatched. Germline CDR1 reads MNHEY; CDR2 reads SVGAGI. The CDR3 length is 14 residues. CDR3 residues: CASRETGGTGELFF. As DNA, the CDR3 is TGTGCCAGCAGGGAGACGGGGGGCACCGGGGAGCTGTTTTTT.

This chain joins TRBV11-3 and TRBJ2-2; D may be TRBD2 (7 bases). Per the germline V gene, CDR1 is SGHNT and CDR2 is YENEEA. The CDR3 consists of 17 residues. Deletions cut 5 bases from V and 5 bases from J, with 21 bases between. The CDR3: CASSTGGGGPRTGELFF. For the CDR3, the DNA is TGTGCCAGCAGCACTGGGGGCGGGGGCCCGAGGACCGGGGAGCTGTTTTTT. The entire variable domain, with the rest obtained from reference TRBV11-3 and TRBJ2-2, is as follows: EAGVVQSPRYKIIEKKQPVAFWCNPISGHNTLYWYLQNLGQGPELLIRYENEEAVDDSQLPKDRFSAERLKGVDSTLKIQPAELGDSAVYLCASSTGGGGPRTGELFFGEGSRLTVL.

This sequence joins TRBV28 and TRBJ2-1, with TRBD2 matching 11 bases. The CDR3 spans 15 residues. V dropped 5 bases and J dropped 8; count of bases not matched to a gene: 8. Germline V gene sequence: CDR1 MDHEN, CDR2 SYDVKM. DNA of the CDR3: TGTGCCAGCAGTCCCCATAGCGGGGGGGCTGATGAGCAGTTCTTC. It translates to CASSPHSGGADEQFF.

This chain joins TRBV5-1 and TRBJ2-1, with 7 positions matching TRBD1. Germline CDR1 SGHRS, CDR2 YFSETQ. This CDR3 comprises 17 residues. Germline trimming cut 2 bases from V and 0 bases from J; bases unmatched to any gene: 8. The CDR3 coding sequence is TGCGCCAGCAGCTTCTCGGGACAGCCAAGCTCCTACAATGAGCAGTTCTTC. Translation: CASSFSGQPSSYNEQFF.

The chain couples TRBV6-5 to TRBJ1-6; D is uncertain. Trimming pared 6 bases from V and 6 bases from J, leaving 3 bases between. Germline V gene sequence: CDR1 MNHEY, CDR2 SVGAGI. The length of the CDR3 is 11 residues. This chain's CDR3 is CASRANSPLHF. DNA of the CDR3: TGTGCCAGCAGAGCTAATTCACCCCTCCACTTT.

V usage is TRBV29-1 and J usage is TRBJ1-1; possible D gene TRBD1, 5 bases. CDR1 is SQVTM, CDR2 ANQGSEA, per germline. This CDR3 region has 13 residues. Trimming stripped 4 bases from V and 4 bases from J, with 13 bases between. The CDR3 spells CSVGLGGSTEAFF. The CDR3 DNA reads as TGCAGCGTTGGTCTGGGGGGGAGCACTGAAGCTTTCTTT.

V and J are TRBV30 and TRBJ2-5; D might be TRBD1 or TRBD2, each matching 7 bases. V dropped 3 bases and J dropped 1 base, with 15 bases sitting between them. CDR3 length: 15 amino acids. CDR1 is GTSNPN, CDR2 SVGIG, per germline (reference sequence). The DNA for the CDR3 is TGTGCCTGGAGCCCGGGGGGACAGCCCCAAGAGACCCAGTACTTC. Amino acids: CAWSPGGQPQETQYF.

This sequence joins TRBV28 and TRBJ1-3, with 8 bases identical to TRBD1. From germline, CDR1 is MDHEN and CDR2 SYDVKM. The J segment lost 0 bases and the V segment lost 2 bases, leaving 9 bases of the junction unmatched. The CDR3 totals 18 residues. CDR3 coding DNA: TGTGCCAGCAGTTTAGGACAGGGTGGATCGGGCTCTGGAAACACCATATATTTT. It is translated as CASSLGQGGSGSGNTIYF.

The genes are TRBV7-9 and TRBJ1-2; tentative D call: TRBD1 (5 bases). The V end lost 6 bases, the J end lost 4 bases, and 15 bases lay between the germline ends. This CDR3 has 14 residues. The germline V gene has CDR1 SEHNR and CDR2 FQNEAQ (reference sequence). CDR3 protein: CASSFYGTGYGYTF. CDR3 DNA: TGTGCCAGCAGTTTTTACGGGACGGGCTATGGCTACACCTTC.

For the CDR3, the DNA is TGCGCCAGCAGCCTTGGACAGCCCGGTCAGCCCCAGCATTTT. Amino acids: CASSLGQPGQPQHF. This chain links TRBV5-1 with TRBJ1-5; possibly TRBD1 for D (6 bases). The CDR3 consists of 14 residues. The germline gives CDR1 SGHRS, CDR2 YFSETQ. The ends were cut back, 4 bases at V and 6 bases at J, with 14 bases in the middle.

The chain couples TRBV18 to TRBJ2-5; D not resolved. The CDR3 is 12 amino acids. CDR1 and CDR2 from the germline V gene are KGHSH and LQKENI. V gave up 3 bases and J gave up 5 bases, with 7 bases separating them. For the CDR3, the DNA is TGTGCCAGCTCACCCTCCGGGGAGACCCAGTACTTC. Translated: CASSPSGETQYF. The entire variable domain, with the rest obtained from reference TRBV18 and TRBJ2-5, is as follows: NAGVMQNPRHLVRRRGQEARLRCSPMKGHSHVYWYRQLPEEGLKFMVYLQKENIIDESGMPKERFSAEFPKEGPSILRIQQVVRGDSAAYFCASSPSGETQYFGPGTRLLVL.

The J gene is TRBJ1-2, the V gene TRBV28; the D gene is possibly TRBD1 (5 bases). Per germline, CDR1 MDHEN and CDR2 SYDVKM. The ends were cut back, 7 bases at V and 8 bases at J, with 20 bases in the middle. This CDR3 spans 14 amino acids. The CDR3 sequence: CASTTTGTVKGYTF. The CDR3 DNA is TGTGCCAGCACCACTACCGGGACTGTAAAGGGCTACACCTTC.

This clone was counted once. At one boundary the junction diverges from the germline segment, which might be a read error. The CDR3 sequence: CASSNSETQYF. DNA for the CDR3: TGTGCCAGCAGTAACTCGGAGACCCAGTACTTC. The chain recombines TRBV6-6 with TRBJ2-5; no definite D call. Germline loops: CDR1 MNHNY, CDR2 SVGAGI (reference sequence). The CDR3 is 11 residues long.

The CDR3 spells CASSPGTGPLLKQYF. CDR3 coding DNA: TGTGCCAGCAGCCCAGGGACAGGACCTCTACTCAAGCAGTACTTC. This chain uses TRBV7-2 with TRBJ2-7; 8 bases line up with TRBD1. Trimming removed 5 bases from V and 8 bases from J; junction bases left unmatched: 14. The CDR3 sequence is 15 residues long. Germline CDR1 and CDR2: SGHTA and FQGNSA. Based on the CDR3 plus reference TRBV7-2 and TRBJ2-7, the full variable domain is GAGVSQSPSNKVTEKGKDVELRCDPISGHTALYWYRQSLGQGLEFLIYFQGNSAPDKSGLPSDRFSAERTGGSVSTLTIQRTQQEDSAVYLCASSPGTGPLLKQYFGPGTRLTVT.

The chain couples TRBV7-2 to TRBJ2-7; 11 nucleotides line up with TRBD1. The junction had 6 bases not matched to a gene; V was cut back by 5 bases and J by 6 bases. CDR3 length equals 14 residues. Germline CDR1 and CDR2: SGHTA and FQGNSA. This CDR3 reads CASSQGQGVGEQYF. CDR3 DNA: TGTGCCAGCAGCCAGGGACAGGGGGTGGGCGAGCAGTACTTC.

The chain has TRBV6-1 and TRBJ1-1; D is unclear. Germline values: CDR1 MNHNS, CDR2 SASEGT. The CDR3 contains 14 residues. V shed 6 bases and J shed 2 bases, with 13 bases lying between them. For the CDR3, the DNA is TGTGCCAGCAGGGGGAGGGCTGGCAACACTGAAGCTTTCTTT. Its translation is CASRGRAGNTEAFF.

The rearrangement joins TRBV28 to TRBJ2-7; D possibly corresponds to TRBD2 (6 bases). CDR3 length: 16 amino acids. V was clipped by 7 bases and J by 0 bases, with 19 bases between them. Germline V gene lookup returns CDR1 MDHEN and CDR2 SYDVKM. In DNA form, the CDR3 reads TGTGCCAGCACCCTGGGTGGAGGGCGTAGCTCCTACGAGCAGTACTTC. Translated, it gives CASTLGGGRSSYEQYF.

CDR3: CASSLYRGALGYGYTF. The CDR3 DNA reads TGTGCCAGCAGCTTATACAGGGGGGCGCTTGGCTATGGCTACACCTTC. The gene calls are TRBV5-8 and TRBJ1-2; 8 bases are a match to TRBD1. From germline, CDR1 is SGHTS and CDR2 YDEGEE. Trimming at V came to 2 bases and at J to 4 bases, leaving 10 bases not matched to a gene. The CDR3 is 16 residues long.

The chain links TRBV10-3 to TRBJ1-1; 10 bases agree with TRBD1. Germline lookup yields CDR1 ENHRY and CDR2 SYGVKD. J was trimmed by 0 bases and V by 6 bases; bases with no gene match: 1. This CDR3 spans 14 amino acids. This CDR3 is CAIRGQGLNTEAFF. The CDR3 region has the DNA TGTGCCATCAGGGGACAGGGGTTGAACACTGAAGCTTTCTTT.

The chain recombines TRBV27 with TRBJ2-4, with D tentatively TRBD1 (6 bases). The V gene's germline CDR1 is MNHEY and CDR2 SMNVEV (reference sequence). V gave up 4 bases and J gave up 1 base, with 17 bases separating them. The CDR3 has 17 amino acids. CDR3 amino acids: CASSSLGQSIAKNIQYF. In DNA form, the CDR3 reads TGTGCCAGCAGTTCCCTAGGACAGTCTATTGCCAAAAACATTCAGTACTTC.

This clone was detected only a few times. The chain uses TRBV27 and TRBJ1-2; possible D gene TRBD1, 6 bases. Trimming removed 3 bases at V and 7 bases at J, with 12 bases between. Germline V CDR1 and CDR2: MNHEY, SMNVEV (reference sequence). The length of the CDR3 is 13 residues. CDR3 region: CASSFSGAGGYTF. As DNA, the CDR3 is TGTGCCAGCAGTTTTTCGGGGGCGGGTGGCTACACCTTC.

The table lists this clone with a count of one. The V and J genes are TRBV29-1 and TRBJ2-5; perhaps TRBD1 as D (5 bases). This CDR3 spans 13 amino acids. The ends were cut back, 3 bases at V and 4 bases at J, with 12 bases in the middle. Germline V lookup: CDR1 SQVTM, CDR2 ANQGSEA. CDR3 amino acids: CSVEGRAGETQYF. For the CDR3, the DNA is TGCAGCGTTGAGGGCAGGGCCGGAGAGACCCAGTACTTC.

This clone was counted a few times. V usage is TRBV5-1 and J usage is TRBJ2-3, with TRBD2 matching over 13 bases. The germline gives CDR1 SGHRS, CDR2 YFSETQ. The CDR3 has 16 residues. The junction had 5 bases not matched to a gene; V was cut back by 3 bases and J by 4 bases. CDR3 region: CASSWRLAGGSDTQYF. The CDR3 region has the DNA TGCGCCAGCAGCTGGCGACTAGCGGGAGGATCAGATACGCAGTATTTT.

The CDR3 nucleotides read TGTGCCCACGGGGAATTCGGTCAGCCCCAGCATTTT. Amino acid sequence: CAHGEFGQPQHF. The genes are TRBV30 and TRBJ1-5, with D uncertain. The CDR3 runs 12 residues. Germline values: CDR1 GTSNPN, CDR2 SVGIG (reference sequence). Trimming pared 8 bases from V and 6 bases from J, leaving 14 bases between.

The chain joins TRBV6-1 to TRBJ2-1; TRBD1 matches at 11 bases. The CDR3 contains 15 residues. Germline CDR1 MNHNS, CDR2 SASEGT. Trimming at V came to 4 bases and at J to 7 bases, leaving 6 bases not matched to a gene. The CDR3 region has the DNA TGTGCCAGCAGTGGGGGGACAGGGGGTAAGAATGAGCAGTTCTTC. This translates into CASSGGTGGKNEQFF.

V and J are TRBV5-1 and TRBJ2-5; D call uncertain. Germline V gene lookup returns CDR1 SGHRS and CDR2 YFSETQ. The CDR3 consists of 12 residues. Trimming shortened V by 4 bases and J by 5 bases, and 9 bases separated the two germline ends. CDR3 bases: TGCGCCAGCAGCGACTCCGGGGAGACCCAGTACTTC. Encoded protein: CASSDSGETQYF.

The chain couples TRBV10-3 to TRBJ1-5; D is possibly TRBD1 (5 bases). This CDR3 has 14 residues. CDR1 and CDR2 from the germline V gene are ENHRY and SYGVKD. V was trimmed by 6 bases and J by 1 base, leaving 10 bases between them. The CDR3 protein is CAISLDRSNQPQHF. Here the CDR3 DNA reads TGTGCCATCAGCCTAGACAGAAGCAATCAGCCCCAGCATTTT.

For the CDR3, the DNA is TGTGCCAGCAGCGTAGGGATGGGTATATCCTACAATGAGCAGTTCTTC. This encodes CASSVGMGISYNEQFF. The gene calls are TRBV9 and TRBJ2-1, with no clear D. Germline V lookup: CDR1 SGDLS, CDR2 YYNGEE. This CDR3 region has 16 residues. With 0 bases removed from V and 1 base from J, the gap between germline ends came to 11 bases.

The V and J genes are TRBV19 and TRBJ2-2; TRBD1 aligns across 10 bases. The V and J ends lost 5 bases and 5 bases, in that order; junction bases with no gene match: 8. This CDR3 spans 16 amino acids. Germline lookup yields CDR1 LNHDA and CDR2 SQIVND (reference sequence). CDR3 protein: CASSSGTGVYTGELFF. CDR3 DNA sequence: TGTGCCAGTAGTTCTGGGACAGGGGTATATACCGGGGAGCTGTTTTTT.

The chain joins TRBV10-3 to TRBJ1-5, with D perhaps TRBD1 (5 bases). This CDR3 region has 16 residues. V was cut by 3 bases and J by 1 base, with 13 bases left in between. In germline, CDR1 is ENHRY, CDR2 SYGVKD. CDR3 region: CAISDAQGTSNQPQHF. The CDR3 nucleotides read TGTGCCATCAGTGATGCCCAGGGAACGAGCAATCAGCCCCAGCATTTT.